These 16 T cell receptor beta chains originate from one sample sequenced in a study of blood T cells in healthy people across ages. A second PCR, run for roughly 7 to 11 cycles, used a sample-barcoded 5' primer plus a J-beta primer mix. TCRdb used MiXCR to reprocess the 5' RACE reads, holding one entry per CDR3 protein. The table lists under 1,000,000 distinct CDR3 sequences, about 42% of them singletons, with roughly 18% in the top ten. What was sequenced was blood. These receptor sequences come from a man at least 80 years old in good health.

This chain connects TRBV25-1 to TRBJ1-1, with TRBD1 as a possible D gene (5 bases). V was pared by 4 bases and J by 7 bases, with 16 bases between. The CDR3 spans 14 residues. Germline CDR1 is MGHDK and CDR2 is SYGVNS. CDR3 region: CASSGGTAWDEAFF. The CDR3 coding sequence is TGTGCCAGCAGTGGGGGGACGGCCTGGGATGAAGCTTTCTTT.

This clonotype has more than one count but fewer than ten. The chain joins TRBV28 to TRBJ2-7; 7 nucleotides line up with TRBD2. Germline CDR1 reads MDHEN; CDR2 reads SYDVKM. The CDR3 length is 11 residues. V shed 11 bases, J shed 4 bases, and the junction held 5 bases outside the gene matches. The CDR3: CAAAGKYEQYF. Written as DNA, the CDR3 is TGTGCCGCAGCGGGAAAGTACGAGCAGTACTTC.

The rearrangement links TRBV6-2 or TRBV6-3 to TRBJ2-1; 11 nucleotides align to TRBD2. V was clipped by 6 bases and J by 11 bases; unmatched bases: 12. Per the germline V gene, CDR1 is MNHEY and CDR2 is SVGEGT. The CDR3 consists of 15 residues. CDR3 nucleotide sequence: TGTGCCAGCAGCCACGGACTAGCGGGTCTCATTAAGCAGTTCTTC. Translation gives CASSHGLAGLIKQFF.

A single count supports this clonotype. The gene calls are TRBV5-1 and TRBJ2-3; D is perhaps TRBD2 (5 bases). The germline gives CDR1 SGHRS, CDR2 YFSETQ. V lost 0 bases to trimming and J lost 3 bases, with 11 bases between them. CDR3 size: 15 residues. As DNA, the CDR3 is TGCGCCAGCAGCTTGGATGGGGAGAGGACAGATACGCAGTATTTT. Protein product: CASSLDGERTDTQYF.

V is TRBV29-1 and J is TRBJ1-2; a weak D match, TRBD1 (6 bases). Germline CDR1 is SQVTM and CDR2 is ANQGSEA. This CDR3 has 15 residues. Trimming stripped 0 bases from V and 8 bases from J, with 19 bases between. CDR3 loop: CSVEDLVRTEGGYTF. In DNA, the CDR3 is TGCAGCGTTGAAGATCTGGTTCGGACAGAGGGCGGCTACACCTTC.

The table lists this clonotype with a few counts. The chain links TRBV7-2 to TRBJ2-5; 7 bases agree with TRBD2. The CDR3 consists of 16 residues. Trimming at V came to 5 bases and at J to 11 bases, leaving 20 bases not matched to a gene. The germline gives CDR1 SGHTA, CDR2 FQGNSA. CDR3 loop: CASSPTISGRSREQYF. The CDR3 DNA follows: TGTGCCAGCAGCCCAACCATTAGCGGAAGGTCGCGGGAGCAGTACTTC.

The rearrangement uses TRBV20-1 and TRBJ2-1, with 13 bases identical to TRBD2. Germline CDR1 is DFQATT and CDR2 is SNEGSKA (reference sequence). After removal of 4 bases from V and 5 bases from J, the junction contained 5 bases not matched to a gene. The CDR3 is made up of 15 amino acids. The CDR3 bases are TGCAGTGCTACCCGGGGGACTAGCGGGGACAATGAGCAGTTCTTC. Translated: CSATRGTSGDNEQFF.

The table lists this clonotype with a few counts. The J gene is TRBJ2-7, the V gene TRBV27, with 11 bases identical to TRBD2. The V gene end was trimmed by 5 bases and the J gene end by 7 bases; junction bases not matched to a gene: 16. The V gene's germline CDR1 is MNHEY and CDR2 SMNVEV (reference sequence). There are 17 residues in the CDR3. The CDR3 DNA sequence: TGTGCCAGCAGTAATCCCGGGACTAGCGGATTATACGTGGAGCAGTACTTC. The encoded protein is CASSNPGTSGLYVEQYF.

This sequence joins TRBV21-1 and TRBJ1-1; TRBD1 is the table's D call, not checked against the DNA. TRBV21-1 is classified as a pseudogene. The CDR3 runs 18 residues. Here the CDR3 reads CASSKRLVYEEAESEAFF. The CDR3 DNA is TGTGCCAGCAGCAAAAGATTGGTTTATGAGGAGGCGGAAAGTGAAGCTTTCTTT.

In its sample, this clonotype was seen a few times. The chain joins TRBV20-1 to TRBJ2-3, with 9 bases aligning to TRBD2. The CDR3 contains 15 residues. J lost 3 bases, V lost 5 bases, and 9 bases had no gene match. Germline V gene data show CDR1 as DFQATT and CDR2 as SNEGSKA (reference sequence). CDR3 nucleotides: TGCAGTGCTTCCCGCGGGAGGGGGAGGACAGATACGCAGTATTTT. It specifies CSASRGRGRTDTQYF.

This chain joins TRBV20-1 and TRBJ2-5; D call uncertain. The CDR3 consists of 15 residues. V lost 0 bases and J 2 bases, leaving 13 bases between the germline ends. From germline, CDR1 is DFQATT and CDR2 SNEGSKA (reference sequence). DNA for the CDR3: TGCAGTGCTAGAGATCAGGCAGGTTGGCAAGAGACCCAGTACTTC. It encodes CSARDQAGWQETQYF.

V and J are TRBV2 and TRBJ2-4; D is ambiguous. The DNA end is more similar to TRBJ2-7, so the J call may be wrong. Germline CDR1 and CDR2: SNHLY and FYNNEI. CDR3 length: 14 residues. CDR3 DNA sequence: TGTGCCAGCAGTGAACGCAGGAACAGCCGCGAGCAGTACTTC. Translating gives CASSERRNSREQYF.

The chain carries TRBV11-3 and TRBJ2-1; 10 bases are a match to TRBD2. Germline V CDR1 and CDR2: SGHNT, YENEEA. The ends lost 2 bases at V and 0 bases at J; junction bases unmatched: 4. The CDR3 is made up of 17 amino acids. The CDR3 nucleotides read TGTGCCAGCAGCTTATTGGGACTAGCGTACTCCTACAATGAGCAGTTCTTC. Translated, it gives CASSLLGLAYSYNEQFF. The full variable domain, its missing parts supplied by reference TRBV11-3 and TRBJ2-1, is EAGVVQSPRYKIIEKKQPVAFWCNPISGHNTLYWYLQNLGQGPELLIRYENEEAVDDSQLPKDRFSAERLKGVDSTLKIQPAELGDSAVYLCASSLLGLAYSYNEQFFGPGTRLTVL.

This chain connects TRBV6-6 to TRBJ2-3; D gene unclear. CDR3 length: 15 residues. Germline V CDR1 and CDR2: MNHNY, SVGAGI (reference sequence). V lost 2 bases, J lost 1 base, and 10 bases lay in between. CDR3 in amino acids: CASSYGLEGTDTQYF. The CDR3 DNA reads as TGTGCCAGCAGTTACGGGCTAGAGGGCACAGATACGCAGTATTTT.

V is TRBV5-1 and J is TRBJ2-1; 8 nucleotides agree with TRBD1. The V segment lost 0 bases and the J segment 9 bases; nucleotides outside the gene matches: 5. This CDR3 is 14 amino acids long. The V gene's germline CDR1 is SGHRS and CDR2 YFSETQ. The CDR3: CASSLDGQGGEQFF. In DNA form, the CDR3 reads TGCGCCAGCAGCTTGGACGGACAGGGCGGTGAGCAGTTCTTC.

This chain links TRBV4-3 with TRBJ2-3; weak D call: TRBD2 (7 bases). This CDR3 has 17 amino acids. The V gene's germline CDR1 is LGHNA and CDR2 YSLEER. Trimming removed 0 bases at V and 2 bases at J, with 15 bases between. The CDR3 DNA reads as TGCGCCAGCAGCCAAGATGGGAGGGGGGGAATCACAGATACGCAGTATTTT. It encodes CASSQDGRGGITDTQYF.